This T cell receptor beta chain originates from a study of cytomegalovirus exposure and HLA in healthy donors. For this clone: What it binds is unknown.

Findings and limits, study-wide: Productive status was seen about 90% or about 30% of the time for most TCR beta V segments in an earlier analysis.

In the PCR, 60 Vbeta and 13 Jbeta primers were used. Profiled with immunoSEQ multiplex PCR; TCRdb holds only in-frame clones, not every one. The repertoire holds about 190,000 clones, with approximately 82% as singletons. The CDR3 totals 16 residues. The V gene lost 1 base and the J gene lost 4 bases, with 14 bases spanning the gap. CDR1 and CDR2 from the germline V gene are PRHDT and FYEKMQ (reference sequence). Material: PBMCs. The chain is built from TRBV13 and TRBJ2-1; possible D gene TRBD2, 6 bases. The clonotype was recovered from a woman in her forties or fifties in good health and CMV-seropositive. CDR3 sequence: CASSLEGRAGYNEQFF. As DNA, the CDR3 is TGTGCCAGCAGCTTAGAAGGGCGGGCGGGGTACAATGAGCAGTTCTTC.